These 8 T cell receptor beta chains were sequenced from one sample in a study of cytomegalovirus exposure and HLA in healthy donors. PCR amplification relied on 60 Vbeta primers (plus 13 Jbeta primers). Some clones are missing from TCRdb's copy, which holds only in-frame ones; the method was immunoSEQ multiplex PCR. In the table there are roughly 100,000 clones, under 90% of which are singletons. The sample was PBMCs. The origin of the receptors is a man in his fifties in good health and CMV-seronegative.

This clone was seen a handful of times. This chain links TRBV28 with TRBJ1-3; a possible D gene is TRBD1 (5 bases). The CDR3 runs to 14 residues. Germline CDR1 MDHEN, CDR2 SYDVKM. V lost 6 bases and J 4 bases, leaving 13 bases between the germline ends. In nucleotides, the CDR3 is TGTGCCAGCAGGGGAGGAGGGGCAGGAAACACCATATATTTT. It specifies CASRGGGAGNTIYF.

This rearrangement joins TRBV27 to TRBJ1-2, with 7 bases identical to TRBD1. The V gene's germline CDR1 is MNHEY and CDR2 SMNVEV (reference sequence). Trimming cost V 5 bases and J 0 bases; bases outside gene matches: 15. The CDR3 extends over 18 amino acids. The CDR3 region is CASSLTGQPTSANYGYTF. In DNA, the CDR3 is TGTGCCAGCAGTCTAACGGGACAGCCCACCTCAGCTAACTATGGCTACACCTTC.

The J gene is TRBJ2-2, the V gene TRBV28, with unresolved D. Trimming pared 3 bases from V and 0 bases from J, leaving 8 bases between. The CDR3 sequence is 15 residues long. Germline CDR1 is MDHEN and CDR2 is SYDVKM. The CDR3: CASSFGRPNTGELFF. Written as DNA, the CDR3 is TGTGCCAGCAGTTTTGGGCGTCCGAACACCGGGGAGCTGTTTTTT. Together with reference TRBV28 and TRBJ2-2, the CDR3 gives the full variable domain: DVKVTQSSRYLVKRTGEKVFLECVQDMDHENMFWYRQDPGLGLRLIYFSYDVKMKEKGDIPEGYSVSREKKERFSLILESASTNQTSMYLCASSFGRPNTGELFFGEGSRLTVL.

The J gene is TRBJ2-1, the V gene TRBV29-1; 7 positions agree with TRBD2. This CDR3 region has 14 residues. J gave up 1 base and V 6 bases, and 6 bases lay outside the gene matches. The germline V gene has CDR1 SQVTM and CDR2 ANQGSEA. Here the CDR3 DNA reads TGCAGCGTCCGGGGGGAAGTTTCCTACAATGAGCAGTTCTTC. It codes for CSVRGEVSYNEQFF.

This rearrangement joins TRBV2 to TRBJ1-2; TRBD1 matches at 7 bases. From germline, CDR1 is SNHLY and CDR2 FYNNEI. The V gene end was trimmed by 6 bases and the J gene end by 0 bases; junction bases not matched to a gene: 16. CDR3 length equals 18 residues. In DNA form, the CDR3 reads TGTGCCAGCAGACAAACCCTGGGCAGGGGGTTGACTAACTATGGCTACACCTTC. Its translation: CASRQTLGRGLTNYGYTF.

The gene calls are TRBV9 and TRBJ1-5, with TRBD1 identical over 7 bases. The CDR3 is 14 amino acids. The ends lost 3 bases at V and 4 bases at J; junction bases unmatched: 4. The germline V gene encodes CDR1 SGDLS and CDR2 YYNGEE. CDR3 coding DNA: TGTGCCAGCAGCGCCGGGACAGTTAATCAGCCCCAGCATTTT. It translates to CASSAGTVNQPQHF.

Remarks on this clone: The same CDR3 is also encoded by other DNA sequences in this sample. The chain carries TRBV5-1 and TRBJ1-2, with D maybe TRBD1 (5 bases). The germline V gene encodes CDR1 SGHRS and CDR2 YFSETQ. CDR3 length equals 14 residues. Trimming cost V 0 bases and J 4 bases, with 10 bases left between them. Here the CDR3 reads CASSLGSGGYGYTF. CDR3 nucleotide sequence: TGCGCCAGCAGCTTGGGATCGGGGGGCTATGGCTACACCTTC.

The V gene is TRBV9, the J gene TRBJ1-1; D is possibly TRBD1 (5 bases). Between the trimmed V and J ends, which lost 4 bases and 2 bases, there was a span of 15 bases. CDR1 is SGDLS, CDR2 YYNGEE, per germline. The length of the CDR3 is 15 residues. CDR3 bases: TGTGCCAGCAGCCCGAGAGGACACGTTAACACTGAAGCTTTCTTT. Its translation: CASSPRGHVNTEAFF. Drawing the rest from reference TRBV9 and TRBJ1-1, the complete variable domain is DSGVTQTPKHLITATGQRVTLRCSPRSGDLSVYWYQQSLDQGLQFLIQYYNGEERAKGNILERFSAQQFPDLHSELNLSSLELGDSALYFCASSPRGHVNTEAFFGQGTRLTVV.